Below are 30 T cell receptor beta chains sequenced from a single sample in a study of T cell responses to AZD1222 COVID-19 vaccine. Only in-frame clones appear in the TCRdb table, and some are missing; sequencing was by immunoSEQ multiplex PCR. The repertoire has some 150,000 clones, about 92% of them found once; the top ten carry 7.5% to 9.5%. The sequences come from peripheral blood, collected on day 0 of AZD1222 vaccination. The origin of the receptors is an adult in good health.

This chain connects TRBV7-8 to TRBJ1-2, with 7 bases lining up with TRBD1. Germline CDR1 reads SGHVS; CDR2 reads FQNEAQ. The junction had 12 bases not matched to a gene; V was cut back by 5 bases and J by 0 bases. The CDR3 length is 17 residues. This CDR3 is CASSQLPQGRPNYGYTF. The CDR3, as DNA: TGTGCCAGCAGCCAACTCCCACAGGGGAGGCCTAACTATGGCTACACCTTC.

The CDR3 nucleotides read TGTGCCAGCAGCTTAGGGTGGAACACTGAAGCTTTCTTT. This gives the protein CASSLGWNTEAFF. The V gene is TRBV7-6, the J gene TRBJ1-1, with D unresolved. The V end lost 1 base, the J end lost 1 base, and 4 bases lay between the germline ends. This CDR3 has 13 amino acids. Germline loops: CDR1 SGHVS, CDR2 FNYEAQ.

The genes are TRBV3-1 (or the pseudogene TRBV3-2) and TRBJ2-1, with D maybe TRBD2 (7 bases). V was trimmed by 2 bases and J by 5 bases, leaving 13 bases between them. The germline CDR1 and CDR2 sequences are LGHDT and YNNKEL (reference sequence). The CDR3 is 15 amino acids. CDR3 protein: CASSQWGGRDNEQFF. The DNA for the CDR3 is TGTGCCAGCAGCCAATGGGGGGGCCGCGACAATGAGCAGTTCTTC.

J is TRBJ2-3 and V is TRBV5-1, with TRBD2 matching over 11 bases. J lost 2 bases, V lost 3 bases, and 8 bases had no gene match. This CDR3 spans 17 amino acids. Germline-derived CDR1 and CDR2 are SGHRS and YFSETQ. The DNA for the CDR3 is TGCGCCAGCAGCTCAACACTAGCGGGGGCCATCACAGATACGCAGTATTTT. Amino acids: CASSSTLAGAITDTQYF. Complete variable domain (other parts from reference TRBV5-1 and TRBJ2-3): KAGVTQTPRYLIKTRGQQVTLSCSPISGHRSVSWYQQTPGQGLQFLFEYFSETQRNKGNFPGRFSGRQFSNSRSEMNVSTLELGDSALYLCASSSTLAGAITDTQYFGPGTRLTVL.

This clone has just one count. The V and J genes are TRBV2 and TRBJ1-2; TRBD1 matches at 8 bases. Germline V gene sequence: CDR1 SNHLY, CDR2 FYNNEI. CDR3 length equals 14 residues. V lost 4 bases to trimming and J lost 5 bases; unmatched junction nucleotides: 6. This CDR3 is CASSGGQGSYGYTF. The CDR3 bases are TGTGCCAGCAGTGGTGGACAGGGAAGTTATGGCTACACCTTC.

The chain uses TRBV9 and TRBJ1-2, with D perhaps matching TRBD1 (6 bases). This CDR3 has 14 amino acids. Germline V CDR1 and CDR2: SGDLS, YYNGEE. V was shortened by 4 bases and J by 4 bases, with 14 bases between the two germline ends. The CDR3 sequence: CASSPNRESYGYTF. The CDR3 DNA follows: TGTGCCAGCAGCCCTAACAGGGAAAGCTATGGCTACACCTTC.

This chain connects TRBV5-4 to TRBJ2-3; 9 bases match TRBD2. V trimming: 1 base; J trimming: 6 bases; junction bases outside the gene matches: 6. The length of the CDR3 is 15 residues. The germline V gene encodes CDR1 SGHNT and CDR2 YYREEE (reference sequence). For the CDR3, the DNA is TGTGCCAGCAGCTTGAACAGCGGGGGGACGGATACGCAGTATTTT. Translating it yields CASSLNSGGTDTQYF.

This clone turned up a few times. The CDR3 nucleotides read TGCAGCGTTGTTACAGGGACCCCCTATGGCTACACCTTC. Translating gives CSVVTGTPYGYTF. The chain carries TRBV29-1 and TRBJ1-2, with a tentative D call TRBD1 (6 bases). Trimming removed 4 bases from V and 4 bases from J, with 13 bases in between. This CDR3 is 13 amino acids long. Germline values: CDR1 SQVTM, CDR2 ANQGSEA. Full variable domain (rest looked up from reference TRBV29-1 and TRBJ1-2): SAVISQKPSRDICQRGTSLTIQCQVDSQVTMMFWYRQQPGQSLTLIATANQGSEATYESGFVIDKFPISRPNLTFSTLTVSNMSPEDSSIYLCSVVTGTPYGYTFGSGTRLTVV.

V and J are TRBV10-3 and TRBJ2-3; D is perhaps TRBD2 (6 bases). CDR1 ENHRY and CDR2 SYGVKD come from the germline V gene. This CDR3 has 15 amino acids. Trimming removed 6 bases from V and 0 bases from J, with 13 bases in between. This chain's CDR3 is CAISGTGGSTDTQYF. The CDR3 bases are TGTGCCATCAGCGGAACCGGGGGTAGCACAGATACGCAGTATTTT.

This chain links TRBV19 with TRBJ1-1; D is ambiguous. Trimming left V 7 bases short and J 0 bases short, with 9 bases between. The germline V gene encodes CDR1 LNHDA and CDR2 SQIVND (reference sequence). The CDR3 is 13 residues long. The CDR3 sequence: CASNGLMNTEAFF. The DNA for the CDR3 is TGTGCCAGTAACGGACTCATGAACACTGAAGCTTTCTTT.

V and J are TRBV3-1 (or the pseudogene TRBV3-2) and TRBJ2-7, with D maybe TRBD2 (6 bases). Germline assignment: CDR1 LGHDT and CDR2 YNNKEL (reference sequence). V was clipped by 4 bases and J by 5 bases, with 18 bases between them. The CDR3 runs 15 residues. CDR3 in amino acids: CASSPFRLVSHEQYF. The CDR3 DNA sequence: TGTGCCAGCAGCCCCTTTCGACTAGTTTCCCACGAGCAGTACTTC.

The CDR3 reads CASRRGGSSYNEQFF. In DNA, the CDR3 is TGTGCCAGCAGGAGGGGGGGAAGCTCCTACAATGAGCAGTTCTTC. The chain combines TRBV9 with TRBJ2-1; D may be TRBD2 (7 bases). CDR3 length equals 15 residues. Germline lookup yields CDR1 SGDLS and CDR2 YYNGEE. V gave up 5 bases and J gave up 0 bases, with 12 bases separating them.

This chain connects TRBV5-1 to TRBJ2-1, with 8 bases that match TRBD1. V was clipped by 0 bases and J by 7 bases; unmatched bases: 9. The CDR3 is 16 residues long. Per the germline V gene, CDR1 is SGHRS and CDR2 is YFSETQ. As DNA, the CDR3 is TGCGCCAGCAGCTTGGACGGCAGGGGGCGCCGGAATGAGCAGTTCTTC. Encoded protein: CASSLDGRGRRNEQFF.

This clone was seen once. This chain joins TRBV18 and TRBJ1-6, with TRBD1 matching over 8 bases. Germline V lookup: CDR1 KGHSH, CDR2 LQKENI. This CDR3 has 15 amino acids. V shed 6 bases and J 5 bases; nucleotides not matched to a gene: 6. DNA for the CDR3: TGTGCCAGCTCGTCCTACAGGGGGGATAATTCACCCCTCCACTTT. Encoded protein: CASSSYRGDNSPLHF.

The DNA of the CDR3 is TGTGCCAGCAGCTTAGCGCCGGGGTCCCAGCATTTT. Translated, it gives CASSLAPGSQHF. The chain employs TRBV7-2 and TRBJ1-5; D call uncertain. Germline loops: CDR1 SGHTA, CDR2 FQGNSA. The CDR3 is made up of 12 amino acids. The ends were cut back, 0 bases at V and 11 bases at J, with 8 bases in the middle. Filled out from reference TRBV7-2 and TRBJ1-5, the complete variable domain reads GAGVSQSPSNKVTEKGKDVELRCDPISGHTALYWYRQSLGQGLEFLIYFQGNSAPDKSGLPSDRFSAERTGGSVSTLTIQRTQQEDSAVYLCASSLAPGSQHFGDGTRLSIL.

The chain is built from TRBV7-4 and TRBJ1-2; D is perhaps TRBD1 (5 bases). The CDR3 loop spans 14 amino acids. Germline V gene sequence: CDR1 SGHVT, CDR2 SQSDAQ. V was trimmed by 6 bases and J by 1 base, leaving 12 bases between them. The chain's CDR3 is CASRNLTDNYGYTF. The CDR3 region has the DNA TGTGCCAGCAGGAACCTGACAGATAACTATGGCTACACCTTC.

The chain couples TRBV5-4 to TRBJ2-3; D unclear. V lost 0 bases to trimming and J lost 2 bases, with 7 bases between them. Germline V gene lookup returns CDR1 SGHNT and CDR2 YYREEE (reference sequence). The CDR3 runs 14 residues. CDR3 region: CASSLDGFTDTQYF. Written as DNA, the CDR3 is TGTGCCAGCAGCTTGGACGGATTCACAGATACGCAGTATTTT.

The chain joins TRBV7-3 to TRBJ2-3; 10 bases agree with TRBD2. J gave up 3 bases and V 2 bases, and 17 bases lay outside the gene matches. This CDR3 has 20 residues. CDR1 is SGHTA, CDR2 FQGTGA, per germline. CDR3 bases: TGTGCCAGCAGCTTACGTCCTCTAGCGGGGGTGCGACCTTCGACAGATACGCAGTATTTT. It yields the protein CASSLRPLAGVRPSTDTQYF.

The chain has TRBV6-5 and TRBJ1-3; 8 bases are shared with TRBD1. CDR1 MNHEY and CDR2 SVGAGI come from the germline V gene. There are 14 residues in the CDR3. Trimming at V came to 6 bases and at J to 3 bases, leaving 4 bases not matched to a gene. DNA for the CDR3: TGTGCCAGCAGGGACAGGGTCGATGGAAACACCATATATTTT. Amino acids: CASRDRVDGNTIYF.

Only one count was recorded for this clone. This chain uses TRBV28 with TRBJ2-1; weak D call: TRBD1 (6 bases). Germline CDR1 reads MDHEN; CDR2 reads SYDVKM. The germline V and J ends were trimmed by 3 bases and 7 bases, with 13 bases remaining between them. The CDR3 sequence is 14 residues long. The CDR3 bases are TGTGCCAGCAGTTTCCTCAGGGGCCGGAATGAGCAGTTCTTC. It encodes CASSFLRGRNEQFF.

This chain connects TRBV7-2 to TRBJ2-1; 7 nucleotides match TRBD2. CDR3 length: 17 residues. Germline assignment: CDR1 SGHTA and CDR2 FQGNSA. The J segment lost 7 bases and the V segment lost 2 bases, leaving 14 bases of the junction unmatched. CDR3 loop: CASSLNGRRRALNEQFF. Here the CDR3 DNA reads TGTGCCAGCAGCTTAAACGGGAGGCGGCGGGCCTTAAATGAGCAGTTCTTC.

The chain is built from TRBV3-1 (or the pseudogene TRBV3-2) and TRBJ2-7, with D possibly matching TRBD1 (5 bases). This CDR3 is 15 amino acids long. Germline-derived CDR1 and CDR2 are LGHDT and YNNKEL (reference sequence). Trimming stripped 4 bases from V and 2 bases from J, with 15 bases between. CDR3 nucleotides: TGTGCCAGCAGCCCTTGGACATCTACCCCCTACGAGCAGTACTTC. This gives the protein CASSPWTSTPYEQYF.

The rearrangement uses TRBV5-1 and TRBJ1-3, with 8 bases aligning to TRBD1. The CDR3 spans 16 residues. The germline gives CDR1 SGHRS, CDR2 YFSETQ. V trimming: 4 bases; J trimming: 0 bases; junction bases outside the gene matches: 6. The DNA of the CDR3 is TGCGCCAGCAGCCAAGACAGGGGAAACTCTGGAAACACCATATATTTT. Protein sequence: CASSQDRGNSGNTIYF.

CDR3 nucleotides: TGCGCCAGCAGCTCCTCGACTGGTTCCTACGAGCAGTACTTC. This sequence encodes CASSSSTGSYEQYF. The chain links TRBV5-1 to TRBJ2-7; no reliable D call. The CDR3 totals 14 residues. The V and J ends lost 3 bases and 1 base respectively, with 11 bases between them. The germline V gene encodes CDR1 SGHRS and CDR2 YFSETQ. Based on the CDR3 plus reference TRBV5-1 and TRBJ2-7, the full variable domain is KAGVTQTPRYLIKTRGQQVTLSCSPISGHRSVSWYQQTPGQGLQFLFEYFSETQRNKGNFPGRFSGRQFSNSRSEMNVSTLELGDSALYLCASSSSTGSYEQYFGPGTRLTVT.

The V call is TRBV19, the J call TRBJ2-7, with 9 bases fitting TRBD1. V shed 10 bases, J shed 0 bases, and the junction held 4 bases outside the gene matches. The CDR3 is 13 amino acids. Germline V CDR1 and CDR2: LNHDA, SQIVND (reference sequence). In nucleotides, the CDR3 is TGTGCCACCAGGACAGGGGCCTCCTACGAGCAGTACTTC. Translation: CATRTGASYEQYF.

The chain couples TRBV4-1 to TRBJ2-2; TRBD2 matches 9 bases. The CDR3 has 16 amino acids. V gave up 4 bases and J gave up 7 bases; unmatched junction bases: 10. Germline CDR1 is MGHRA and CDR2 is YSYEKL. The CDR3 DNA is TGCGCCAGCAGCCCACATAGCGGGGGACGGGACGGGGAGCTGTTTTTT. Translated, it gives CASSPHSGGRDGELFF.

This chain uses TRBV7-2 with TRBJ1-1; the D gene is possibly TRBD1 (5 bases). CDR1 and CDR2 (germline): SGHTA, FQGNSA. The CDR3 totals 13 residues. V lost 1 base, J lost 7 bases, and 10 bases lay in between. This CDR3 reads CASSLEIQVEAFF. The CDR3 coding sequence is TGTGCCAGCAGCTTAGAGATACAGGTTGAAGCTTTCTTT.

The genes are TRBV11-3 and TRBJ1-4, with a tentative D call TRBD1 (5 bases). The CDR3 spans 17 residues. V was cut by 1 base and J by 4 bases, with 16 bases left in between. CDR1 is SGHNT, CDR2 YENEEA, per germline. DNA for the CDR3: TGTGCCAGCAGCTTAGTTAAGGGGCGGACTGATAATGAAAAACTGTTTTTT. Its protein is CASSLVKGRTDNEKLFF.

The rearrangement links TRBV29-1 to TRBJ2-7; D gene ambiguous. In germline, CDR1 is SQVTM, CDR2 ANQGSEA. Between the trimmed V and J ends, which lost 4 bases and 3 bases, there was a span of 7 bases. CDR3 size: 11 residues. The CDR3 nucleotides are TGCAGCGTTGCTGATTTCTACGAGCAGTACTTC. Translation: CSVADFYEQYF.

CDR3 bases: TGTGCCAGCAGCTTAGGGACACTCGTTCTGGGCTACACCTTC. The encoded protein is CASSLGTLVLGYTF. The chain recombines TRBV5-6 with TRBJ1-2, with D possibly being TRBD1 (6 bases). V was cut by 2 bases and J by 8 bases, with 16 bases left in between. The CDR3 totals 14 residues. Germline CDR1 SGHDT, CDR2 YYEEEE.